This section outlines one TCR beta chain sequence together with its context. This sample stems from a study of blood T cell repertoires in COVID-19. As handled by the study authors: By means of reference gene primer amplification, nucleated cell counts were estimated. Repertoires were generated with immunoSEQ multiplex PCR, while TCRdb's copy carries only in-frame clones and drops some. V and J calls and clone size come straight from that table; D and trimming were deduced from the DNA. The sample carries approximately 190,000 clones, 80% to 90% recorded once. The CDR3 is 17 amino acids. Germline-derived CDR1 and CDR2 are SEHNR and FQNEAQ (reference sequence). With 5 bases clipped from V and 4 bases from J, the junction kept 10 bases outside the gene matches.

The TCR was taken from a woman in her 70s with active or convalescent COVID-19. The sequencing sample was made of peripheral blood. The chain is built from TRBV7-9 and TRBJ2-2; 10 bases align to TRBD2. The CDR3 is CASSAPVGLAVTGELFF. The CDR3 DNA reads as TGTGCCAGCAGCGCGCCCGTCGGACTAGCGGTCACCGGGGAGCTGTTTTTT. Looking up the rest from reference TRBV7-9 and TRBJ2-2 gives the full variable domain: DTGVSQNPRHKITKRGQNVTFRCDPISEHNRLYWYRQTLGQGPEFLTYFQNEAQLEKSRLLSDRFSAERPKGSFSTLEIQRTEQGDSAMYLCASSAPVGLAVTGELFFGEGSRLTVL.